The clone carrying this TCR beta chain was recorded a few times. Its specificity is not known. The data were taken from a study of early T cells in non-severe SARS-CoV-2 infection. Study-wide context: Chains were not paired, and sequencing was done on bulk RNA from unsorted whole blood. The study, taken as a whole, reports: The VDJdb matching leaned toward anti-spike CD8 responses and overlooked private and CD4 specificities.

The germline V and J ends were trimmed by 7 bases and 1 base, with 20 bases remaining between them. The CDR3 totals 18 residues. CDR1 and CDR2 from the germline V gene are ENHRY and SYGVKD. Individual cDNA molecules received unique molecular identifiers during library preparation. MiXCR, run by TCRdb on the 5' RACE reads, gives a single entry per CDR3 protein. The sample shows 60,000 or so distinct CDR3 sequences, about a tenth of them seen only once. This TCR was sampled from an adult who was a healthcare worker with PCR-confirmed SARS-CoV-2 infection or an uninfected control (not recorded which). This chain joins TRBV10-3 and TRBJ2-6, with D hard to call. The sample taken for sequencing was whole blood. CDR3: CAIKSAPQVASGANVLTF. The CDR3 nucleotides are TGTGCCATCAAGAGCGCACCACAAGTGGCGTCTGGGGCCAACGTCCTGACTTTC.